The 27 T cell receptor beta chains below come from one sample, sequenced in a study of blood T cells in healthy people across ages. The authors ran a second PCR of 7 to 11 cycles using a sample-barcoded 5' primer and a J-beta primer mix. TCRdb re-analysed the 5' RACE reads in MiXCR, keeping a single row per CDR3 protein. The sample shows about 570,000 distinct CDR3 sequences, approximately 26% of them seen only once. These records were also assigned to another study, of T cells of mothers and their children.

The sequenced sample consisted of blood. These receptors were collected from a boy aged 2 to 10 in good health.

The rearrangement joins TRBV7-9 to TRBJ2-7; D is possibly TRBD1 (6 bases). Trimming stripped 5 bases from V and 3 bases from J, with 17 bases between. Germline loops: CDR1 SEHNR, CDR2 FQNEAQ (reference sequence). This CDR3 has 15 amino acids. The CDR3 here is CASSHLTQGLYEQYF. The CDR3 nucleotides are TGTGCCAGCAGCCACCTCACACAGGGTCTCTACGAGCAGTACTTC.

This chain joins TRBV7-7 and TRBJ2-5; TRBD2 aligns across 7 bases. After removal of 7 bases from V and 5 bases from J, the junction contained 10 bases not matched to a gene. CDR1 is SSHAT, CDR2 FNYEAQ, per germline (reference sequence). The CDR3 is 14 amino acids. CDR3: CASNSGTNSETQYF. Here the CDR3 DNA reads TGTGCCAGCAACTCCGGGACTAATTCCGAGACCCAGTACTTC.

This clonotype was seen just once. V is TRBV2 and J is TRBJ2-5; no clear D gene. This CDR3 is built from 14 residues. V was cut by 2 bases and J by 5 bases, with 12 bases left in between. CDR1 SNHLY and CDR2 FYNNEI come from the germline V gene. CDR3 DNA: TGTGCCAGCAGTGAAAGAGCGCCGGCGGAGACCCAGTACTTC. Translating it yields CASSERAPAETQYF.

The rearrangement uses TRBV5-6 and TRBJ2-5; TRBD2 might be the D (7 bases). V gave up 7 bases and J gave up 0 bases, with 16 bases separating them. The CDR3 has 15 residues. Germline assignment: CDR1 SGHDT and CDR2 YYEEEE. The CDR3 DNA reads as TGTGCCAGCGTAGGGGGGGCAGGGAACCAAGAGACCCAGTACTTC. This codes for CASVGGAGNQETQYF.

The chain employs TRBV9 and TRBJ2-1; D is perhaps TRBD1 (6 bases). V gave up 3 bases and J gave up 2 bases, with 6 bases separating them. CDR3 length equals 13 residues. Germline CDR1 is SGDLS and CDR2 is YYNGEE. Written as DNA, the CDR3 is TGTGCCAGCAGCGACAGGGCCTACAATGAGCAGTTCTTC. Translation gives CASSDRAYNEQFF.

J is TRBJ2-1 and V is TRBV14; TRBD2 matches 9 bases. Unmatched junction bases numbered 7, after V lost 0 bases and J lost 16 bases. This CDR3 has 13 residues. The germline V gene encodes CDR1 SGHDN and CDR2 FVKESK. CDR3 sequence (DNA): TGTGCCAGCAGCCAAGATCCGCGGGGGGGCCGATTCTTC. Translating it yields CASSQDPRGGRFF.

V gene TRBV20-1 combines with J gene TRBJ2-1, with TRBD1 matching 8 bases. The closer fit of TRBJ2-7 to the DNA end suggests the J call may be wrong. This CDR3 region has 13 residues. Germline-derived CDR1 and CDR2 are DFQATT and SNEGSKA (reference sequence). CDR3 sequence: CSAQDRDPYEQYF. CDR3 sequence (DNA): TGCAGTGCTCAGGACAGGGATCCCTACGAGCAGTACTTC.

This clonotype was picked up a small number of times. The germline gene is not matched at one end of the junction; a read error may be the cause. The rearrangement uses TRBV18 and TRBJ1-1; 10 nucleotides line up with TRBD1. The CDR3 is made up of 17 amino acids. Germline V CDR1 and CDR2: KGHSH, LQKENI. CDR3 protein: CVSSPRETGGGRTEAFF. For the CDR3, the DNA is TGTGTCAGCTCACCACGCGAGACAGGGGGCGGAAGAACTGAAGCTTTCTTT.

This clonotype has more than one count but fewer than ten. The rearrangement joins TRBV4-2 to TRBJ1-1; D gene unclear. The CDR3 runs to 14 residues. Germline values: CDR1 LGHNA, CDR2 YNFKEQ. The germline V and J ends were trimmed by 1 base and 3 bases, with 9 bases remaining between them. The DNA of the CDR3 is TGTGCCAGCAGCCAAGTCCAGTACTACACTGAAGCTTTCTTT. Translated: CASSQVQYYTEAFF.

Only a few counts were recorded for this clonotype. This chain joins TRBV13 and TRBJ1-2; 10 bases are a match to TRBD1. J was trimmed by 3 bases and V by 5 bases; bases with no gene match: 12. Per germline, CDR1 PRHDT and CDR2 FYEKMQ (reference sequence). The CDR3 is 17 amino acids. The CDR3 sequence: CASSGGRDRGRDYGYTF. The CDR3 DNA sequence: TGTGCCAGCAGCGGCGGTCGAGACAGGGGGCGCGACTATGGCTACACCTTC.

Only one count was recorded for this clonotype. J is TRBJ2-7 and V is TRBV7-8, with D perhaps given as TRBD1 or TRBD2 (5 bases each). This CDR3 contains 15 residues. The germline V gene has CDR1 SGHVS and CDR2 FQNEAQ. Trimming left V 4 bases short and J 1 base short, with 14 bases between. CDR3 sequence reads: CASSSFSGRSYEQYF. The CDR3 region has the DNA TGTGCCAGCAGCTCCTTCTCAGGGAGATCCTACGAGCAGTACTTC.

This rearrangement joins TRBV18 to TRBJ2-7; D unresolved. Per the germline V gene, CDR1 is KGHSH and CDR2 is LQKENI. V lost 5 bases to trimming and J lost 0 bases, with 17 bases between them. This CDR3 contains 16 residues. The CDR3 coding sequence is TGTGCCAGCTCAACCAATAATCTGGGCGCCTCCTACGAGCAGTACTTC. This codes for CASSTNNLGASYEQYF.

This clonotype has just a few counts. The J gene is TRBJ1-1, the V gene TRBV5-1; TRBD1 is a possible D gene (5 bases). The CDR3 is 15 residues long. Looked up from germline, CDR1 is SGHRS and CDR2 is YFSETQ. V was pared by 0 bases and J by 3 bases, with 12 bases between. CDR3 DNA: TGCGCCAGCAGCTTGGAGGGGCGCAAACACACTGAAGCTTTCTTT. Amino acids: CASSLEGRKHTEAFF.

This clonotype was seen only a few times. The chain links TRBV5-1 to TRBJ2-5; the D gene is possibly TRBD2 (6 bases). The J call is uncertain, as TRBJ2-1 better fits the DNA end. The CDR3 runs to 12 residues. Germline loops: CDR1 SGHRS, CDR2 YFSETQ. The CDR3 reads CASSLVRGEQFF. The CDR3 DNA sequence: TGCGCCAGCAGCTTGGTTCGGGGGGAGCAGTTCTTC.

The CDR3 coding sequence is TGCAGTGCTACCCCAACCCTGAACACTGAAGCTTTCTTT. As protein: CSATPTLNTEAFF. This chain uses TRBV20-1 with TRBJ1-1; D is ambiguous. This CDR3 region has 13 residues. CDR1 and CDR2 from the germline V gene are DFQATT and SNEGSKA (reference sequence). Between the trimmed V and J ends, which lost 4 bases and 0 bases, there was a span of 9 bases.

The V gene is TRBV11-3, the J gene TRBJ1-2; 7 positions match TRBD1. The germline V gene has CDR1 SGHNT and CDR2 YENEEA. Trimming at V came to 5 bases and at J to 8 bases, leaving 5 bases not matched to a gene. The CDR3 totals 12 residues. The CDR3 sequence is CASSNTGEGYTF. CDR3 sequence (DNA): TGTGCCAGCAGCAATACAGGGGAAGGCTACACCTTC.

The CDR3, as DNA: TGTGCCAGCAGTTTCAGGGGGCTGGCTGGAAACACCATATATTTT. It codes for CASSFRGLAGNTIYF. This sequence joins TRBV27 and TRBJ1-3; 8 nucleotides agree with TRBD1. The CDR3 is made up of 15 amino acids. The V gene end was trimmed by 3 bases and the J gene end by 2 bases; junction bases not matched to a gene: 3. From germline, CDR1 is MNHEY and CDR2 SMNVEV (reference sequence).

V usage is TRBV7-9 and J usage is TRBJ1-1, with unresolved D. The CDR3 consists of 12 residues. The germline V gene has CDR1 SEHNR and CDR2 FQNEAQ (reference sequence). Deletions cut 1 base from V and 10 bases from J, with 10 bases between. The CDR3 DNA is TGTGCCAGCAGCTTAGACCTGGTTGGAGCTTTCTTT. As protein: CASSLDLVGAFF.

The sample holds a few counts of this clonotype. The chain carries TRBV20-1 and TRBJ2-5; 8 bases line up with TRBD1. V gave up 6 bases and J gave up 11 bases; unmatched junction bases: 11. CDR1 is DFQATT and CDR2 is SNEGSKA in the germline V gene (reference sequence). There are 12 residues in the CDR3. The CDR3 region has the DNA TGCAGTGCAGGACAGGGTGTGAGGGAGCAGTACTTC. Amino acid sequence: CSAGQGVREQYF.

CDR3 DNA: TGTGCCACCAGTGATCCAAGGAACTTCCCAGATACGCAGTATTTT. Protein: CATSDPRNFPDTQYF. V usage is TRBV24-1 and J usage is TRBJ2-3, with unresolved D. The CDR3 covers 15 residues. Germline lookup yields CDR1 KGHDR and CDR2 SFDVKD. Trimming took off 3 bases at V and 4 bases at J, with 13 bases between the two ends.

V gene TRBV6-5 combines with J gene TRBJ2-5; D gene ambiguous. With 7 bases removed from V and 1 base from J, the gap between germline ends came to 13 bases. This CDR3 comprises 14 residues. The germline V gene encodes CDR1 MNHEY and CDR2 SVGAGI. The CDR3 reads CASIGGTSQETQYF. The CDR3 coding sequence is TGTGCCAGCATTGGCGGAACCAGCCAAGAGACCCAGTACTTC.

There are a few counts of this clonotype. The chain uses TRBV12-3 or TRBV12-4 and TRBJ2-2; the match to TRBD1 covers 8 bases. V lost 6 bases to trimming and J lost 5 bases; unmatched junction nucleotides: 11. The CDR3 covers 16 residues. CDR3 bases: TGTGCCAGCAGGCCCCCCGGGACAGGAAATACCGGGGAGCTGTTTTTT. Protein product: CASRPPGTGNTGELFF.

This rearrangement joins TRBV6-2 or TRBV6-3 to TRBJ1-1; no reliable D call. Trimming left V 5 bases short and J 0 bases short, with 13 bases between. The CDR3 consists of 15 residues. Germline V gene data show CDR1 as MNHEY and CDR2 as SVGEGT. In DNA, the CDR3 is TGTGCCAGCAGTCGGAAACTTGTCCTGAACACTGAAGCTTTCTTT. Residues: CASSRKLVLNTEAFF.

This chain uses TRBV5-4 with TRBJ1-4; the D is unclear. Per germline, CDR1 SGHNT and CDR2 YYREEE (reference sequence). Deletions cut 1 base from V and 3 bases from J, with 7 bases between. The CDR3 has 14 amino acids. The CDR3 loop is CASSLKVPNEKLFF. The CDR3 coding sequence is TGTGCCAGCAGCTTGAAGGTACCTAATGAAAAACTGTTTTTT.

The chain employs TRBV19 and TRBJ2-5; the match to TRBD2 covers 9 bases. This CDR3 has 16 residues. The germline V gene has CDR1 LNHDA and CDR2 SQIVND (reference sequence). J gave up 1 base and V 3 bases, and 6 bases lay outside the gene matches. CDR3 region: CASSMISGGTQETQYF. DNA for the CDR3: TGTGCCAGTAGTATGATCAGCGGGGGGACCCAAGAGACCCAGTACTTC.

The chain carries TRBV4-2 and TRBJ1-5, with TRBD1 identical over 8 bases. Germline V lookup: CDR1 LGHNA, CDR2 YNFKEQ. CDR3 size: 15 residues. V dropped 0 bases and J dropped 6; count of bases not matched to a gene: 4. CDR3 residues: CASSQDLRGLQPQHF. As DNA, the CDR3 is TGTGCCAGCAGCCAAGATCTCAGGGGGCTTCAGCCCCAGCATTTT.

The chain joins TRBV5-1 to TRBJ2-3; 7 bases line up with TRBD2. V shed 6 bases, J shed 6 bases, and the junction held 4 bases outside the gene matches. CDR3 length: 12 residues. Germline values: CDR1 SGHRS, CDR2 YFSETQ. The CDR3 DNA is TGCGCCAGCAAAGGGGAGGGCGATACGCAGTATTTT. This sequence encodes CASKGEGDTQYF.